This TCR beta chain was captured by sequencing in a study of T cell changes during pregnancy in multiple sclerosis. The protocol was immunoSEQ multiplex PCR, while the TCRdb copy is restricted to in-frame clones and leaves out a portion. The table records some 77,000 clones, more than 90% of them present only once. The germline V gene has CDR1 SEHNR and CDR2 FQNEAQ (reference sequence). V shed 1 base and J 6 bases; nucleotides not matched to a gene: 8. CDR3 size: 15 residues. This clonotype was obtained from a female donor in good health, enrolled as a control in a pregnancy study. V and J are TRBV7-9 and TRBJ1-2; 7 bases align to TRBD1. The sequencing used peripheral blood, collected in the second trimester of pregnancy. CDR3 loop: CASSLDRQGGDGYTF. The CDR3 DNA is TGTGCCAGCAGCTTAGACCGCCAGGGGGGTGATGGCTACACCTTC.